A selection of T cell receptor beta chains follows, all from one sample in a study of shared clonotypes between healthy human individuals. Sequencing was performed with immunoSEQ multiplex PCR; in TCRdb, only in-frame clones are kept and a portion is missing. The sample has more than 1,200,000 clones, about 98.5% seen once. Material: naive CD4+ T cells sorted from blood. The receptors stem from a man younger than 40 in good health. The CDR3 runs from the conserved cysteine through the conserved F or W. The D gene is left open where the match is weak. Clone size is not always given. Where it is, it says once, few, many or a class for expanded clones.

TRBD1,TRBV13,.,TRBJ2-5,CASSFSRDRQETQYF,TGTGCCAGCAGCTTTTCTAGGGACAGACAAGAGACCCAGTACTTC
.,TRBV7-7,.,TRBJ2-5,CASSFVSSGGAGETQYF,TGTGCTAGCAGCTTTGTCTCCTCCGGAGGGGCAGGAGAGACCCAGTACTTC
.,TRBV4-1,.,TRBJ1-1,CASSHRARPTPEAFF,TGCGCCAGCAGCCACAGGGCCAGGCCAACACCCGAAGCTTTCTTT
TRBD2,TRBV5-1,.,TRBJ2-2,CASSPPGTSGSTGGELFF,TGCGCCAGCAGCCCTCCCGGGACTAGCGGGAGTACGGGCGGGGAGCTGTTTTTT
TRBD2,TRBV9,.,TRBJ2-1,CASSVAPLAGDLAYNEQFF,TGTGCCAGCAGCGTAGCCCCACTAGCGGGAGACTTGGCCTACAATGAGCAGTTCTTC
.,TRBV29-1,.,TRBJ2-7,CSVEDRSAGSYEQYF,TGCAGCGTTGAAGATCGATCGGCAGGGTCCTACGAGCAGTACTTC
TRBD1,TRBV19,.,TRBJ2-3,CASSTDRSFTDTQYF,TGTGCCAGTAGTACGGACAGGAGCTTCACAGATACGCAGTATTTT
.,TRBV5-1,once,TRBJ1-1,CASSLEGGHHGVEAFF,TGCGCCAGCAGCTTGGAGGGCGGCCACCATGGCGTTGAAGCTTTCTTT
TRBD1,TRBV18,.,TRBJ2-2,CASSPTRQGRLIPGELFF,TGTGCCAGCTCACCCACCAGACAGGGGAGGTTGATCCCCGGGGAGCTGTTTTTT
TRBD1,TRBV18,.,TRBJ1-2,CASSPKTRQGEGYTF,TGTGCCAGCTCACCTAAGACGAGACAGGGAGAAGGCTACACCTTC
.,TRBV6-5,.,TRBJ2-5,CASHSRGRSTQYF,TGTGCCAGCCATAGCCGGGGCCGATCGACCCAGTACTTC
.,TRBV13,.,TRBJ1-1,CASSLGVIGWNTEAFF,TGTGCCAGCAGCTTAGGGGTAATCGGCTGGAACACTGAAGCTTTCTTT
TRBD1,TRBV2,few,TRBJ1-2,CARGDRGNYGYTF,TGTGCCAGGGGGGACAGGGGTAACTATGGCTACACCTTC
.,TRBV7-6,.,TRBJ2-2,CASSLVGGLITAGELFF,TGTGCCAGCAGCTTAGTTGGGGGGCTAATTACTGCCGGGGAGCTGTTTTTT
.,TRBV5-6,.,TRBJ2-1,CASSSSLFVQFF,TGTGCCAGCAGCTCTAGCCTATTCGTGCAGTTCTTC